Sequencing of this T cell receptor (beta chain) was carried out in a study of blood T cell repertoires in COVID-19. How the authors handled the data: It was from reference gene primer amplification that nucleated cell counts were estimated. Sequencing was performed with immunoSEQ multiplex PCR; in TCRdb, only in-frame clones are kept and a portion is missing. The DNA was the basis for D and trimming; V, J and clone size are from that table. The sample holds under 200,000 clones; roughly 82% are singletons and the top ten take around 5.2%. The origin of this receptor is a woman aged 25 to 39 with acute or convalescent COVID-19. The sample comprised peripheral blood.

The CDR3 DNA is TGTGCCAGCAGTTGGGGAGGGAGGCAGTACTTC. It yields the protein CASSWGGRQYF. V and J are TRBV12-3 or TRBV12-4 and TRBJ2-7; 7 bases map to TRBD2. The J segment lost 9 bases and the V segment lost 4 bases, leaving 3 bases of the junction unmatched. CDR3 length: 11 amino acids.